This TCR beta chain was sequenced during a study of blood T cell repertoires in COVID-19 (dated by TCRdb to about 2020). Regarding the complete study: Samples covering the acute and convalescent phases of COVID-19 were provided by collaborators in the United States, Italy and Spain. The dataset comprised deeply sampled blood TCRbeta repertoires from subjects exposed to, actively infected with, or recovered from COVID-19. The repertoires were released in a freely available public database intended as a resource for research on the immune response to SARS-CoV-2. Nearly every sample came with metadata listing a de-identified subject ID, COVID-19 status, age in years and sex. The samples were drawn from two sources: the first 160 participants of the ongoing ImmuneRACE study, and some 1,300 subjects contributed by 6 global collaborators. HLA class I and class II types, where available, came from metadata supplied by the sample provider rather than from assay-based typing. The material from the prospective study consisted of cDNA or gDNA derived from T cells, B-cell-depleted T cells, or PBMCs.

Whole blood was collected in K2EDTA tubes by collaborating institutions according to the institutions' own protocols. For TCRbeta analysis, collaborator samples were shipped as frozen whole blood, as isolated PBMCs, or as DNA extracted from either sample type. The full study reports these points: The amount of clinical and demographic metadata varied by source and participant and was provided uncurated.

Worth noting for this clone: Its specific antigen is unknown. Within one base of it there is no much larger clone, and no base qualities were kept.

TCRbeta CDR3 regions were amplified from genomic DNA using the immunoSEQ Assay, a bias-controlled multiplex PCR. The authors processed their data as follows. Nucleated cell counts per sample were estimated from amplification of reference gene primers within the assay. Sequence reads were collapsed and filtered to measure the absolute abundance of every unique TCRbeta CDR3 rearrangement. Productive Simpson clonality was computed per sample as the square root of Simpson's diversity index over productive rearrangements. Drawn from immuneACCESS, this table holds only the in-frame rearrangements with V and J called that TCRdb kept. Clones are partly lost; checked studies trace under half to an unresolved V gene and leave the rest unexplained. V and J calls and clone size are copied from that table; D and trimming were computed from the DNA. For this sample there are a few hundred thousand clones; over 70% appear just once. Of the sample, 8% to 9.5% is held by the ten largest clones.

CDR3 length: 17 amino acids, cysteine to phenylalanine. Only the CDR3 region is kept as DNA, spanning 51 bases read in frame from base 1. V is reduced by 0 bases and J by 4 bases, leaving a spacing of 18 bases between them. CDR1 is given as LGHNA and CDR2 as YSLEER, both from the germline V gene. Sequencing used peripheral blood. Here the chain combines TRBV4-3 and TRBJ1-1, with TRBD1 as a weak D call on 5 bases. The sequence was obtained from a human donor in a cohort sampled during active COVID-19. CDR3 region: CASSQEADGQLFTEAFF. The nucleotides read TGCGCCAGCAGCCAAGAAGCCGACGGACAACTCTTCACTGAAGCTTTCTTT.